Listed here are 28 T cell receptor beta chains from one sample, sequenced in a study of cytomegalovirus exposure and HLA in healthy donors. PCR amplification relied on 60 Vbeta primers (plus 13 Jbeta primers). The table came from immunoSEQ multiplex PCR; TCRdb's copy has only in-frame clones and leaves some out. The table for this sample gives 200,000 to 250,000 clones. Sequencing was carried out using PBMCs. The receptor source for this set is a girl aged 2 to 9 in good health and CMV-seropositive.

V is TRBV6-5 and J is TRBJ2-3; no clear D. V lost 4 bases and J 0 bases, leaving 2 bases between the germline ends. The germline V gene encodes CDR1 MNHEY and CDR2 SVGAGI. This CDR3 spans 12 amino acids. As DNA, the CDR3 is TGTGCCAGCAGTTCTAGCACAGATACGCAGTATTTT. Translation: CASSSSTDTQYF.

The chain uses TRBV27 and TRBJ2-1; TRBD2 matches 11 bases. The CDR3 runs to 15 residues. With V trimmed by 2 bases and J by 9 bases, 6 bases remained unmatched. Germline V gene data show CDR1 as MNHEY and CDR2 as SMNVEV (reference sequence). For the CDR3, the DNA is TGTGCCAGCAGTTTACCTGGACTAGCGGGTCTTGAGCAGTTCTTC. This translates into CASSLPGLAGLEQFF.

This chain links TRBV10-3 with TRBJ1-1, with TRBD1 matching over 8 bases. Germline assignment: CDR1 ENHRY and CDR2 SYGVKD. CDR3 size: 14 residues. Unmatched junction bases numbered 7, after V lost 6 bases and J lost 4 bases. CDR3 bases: TGTGCCATCAGACTGGACAGGGATAGCACTGAAGCTTTCTTT. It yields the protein CAIRLDRDSTEAFF.

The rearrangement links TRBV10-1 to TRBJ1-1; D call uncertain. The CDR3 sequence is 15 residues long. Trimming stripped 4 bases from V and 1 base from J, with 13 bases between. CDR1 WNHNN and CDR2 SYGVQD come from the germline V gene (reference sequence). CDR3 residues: CASSAATMRNTEAFF. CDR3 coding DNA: TGCGCCAGCAGTGCAGCGACTATGAGGAACACTGAAGCTTTCTTT.

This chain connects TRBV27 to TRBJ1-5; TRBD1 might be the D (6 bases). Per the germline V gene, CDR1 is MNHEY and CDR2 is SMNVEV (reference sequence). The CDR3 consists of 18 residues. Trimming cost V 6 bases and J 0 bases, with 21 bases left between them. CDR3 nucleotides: TGTGCCAGCAGCCGAACACAGGGTGCCTATTATAGCAATCAGCCCCAGCATTTT. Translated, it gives CASSRTQGAYYSNQPQHF.

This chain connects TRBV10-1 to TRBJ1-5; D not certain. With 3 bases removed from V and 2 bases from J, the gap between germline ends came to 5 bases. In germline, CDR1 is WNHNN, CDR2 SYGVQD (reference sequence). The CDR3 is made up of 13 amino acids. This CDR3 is CASSDSGNQPQHF. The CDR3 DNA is TGCGCCAGCAGTGATTCGGGCAATCAGCCCCAGCATTTT.

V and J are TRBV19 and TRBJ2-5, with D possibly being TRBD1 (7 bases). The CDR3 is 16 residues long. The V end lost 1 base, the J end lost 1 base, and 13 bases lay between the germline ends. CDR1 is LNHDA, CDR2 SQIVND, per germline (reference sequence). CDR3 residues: CASSIGGGTAQETQYF. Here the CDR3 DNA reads TGTGCCAGTAGTATAGGAGGGGGGACAGCCCAAGAGACCCAGTACTTC.

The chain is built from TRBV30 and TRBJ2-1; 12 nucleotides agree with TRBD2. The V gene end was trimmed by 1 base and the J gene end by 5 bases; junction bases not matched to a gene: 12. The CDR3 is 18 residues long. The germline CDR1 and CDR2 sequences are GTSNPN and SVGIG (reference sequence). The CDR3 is CAWSGVLTSGSINNEQFF. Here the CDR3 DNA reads TGTGCCTGGAGTGGGGTATTGACTAGCGGGAGTATCAACAATGAGCAGTTCTTC.

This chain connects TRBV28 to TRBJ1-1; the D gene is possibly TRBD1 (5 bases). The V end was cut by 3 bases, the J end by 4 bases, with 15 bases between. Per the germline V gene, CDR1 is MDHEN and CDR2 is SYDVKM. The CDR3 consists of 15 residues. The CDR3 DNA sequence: TGTGCCAGCAGTTTCCCCGCTTGGGGGGGCACTGAAGCTTTCTTT. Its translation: CASSFPAWGGTEAFF.

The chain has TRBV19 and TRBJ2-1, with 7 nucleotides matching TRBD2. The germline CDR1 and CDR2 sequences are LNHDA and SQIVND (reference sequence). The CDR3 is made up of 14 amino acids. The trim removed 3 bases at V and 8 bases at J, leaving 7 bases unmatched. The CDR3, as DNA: TGTGCCAGTAGTATTCTAGCGGCGGCCCATGAGCAGTTCTTC. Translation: CASSILAAAHEQFF.

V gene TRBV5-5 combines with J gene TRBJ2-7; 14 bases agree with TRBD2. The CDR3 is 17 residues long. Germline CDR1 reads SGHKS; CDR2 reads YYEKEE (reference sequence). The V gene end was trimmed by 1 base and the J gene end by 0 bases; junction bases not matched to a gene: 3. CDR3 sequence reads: CASSLLGLAGASYEQYF. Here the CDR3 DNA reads TGTGCCAGCAGCTTGTTGGGACTAGCGGGGGCCTCCTACGAGCAGTACTTC.

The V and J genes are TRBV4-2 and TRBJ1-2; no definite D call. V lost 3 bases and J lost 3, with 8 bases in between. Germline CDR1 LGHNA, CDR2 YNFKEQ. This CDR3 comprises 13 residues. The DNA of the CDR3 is TGTGCCAGCAGCCAGTCCCTTGACTATGGCTACACCTTC. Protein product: CASSQSLDYGYTF.

CDR3 sequence reads: CASSLRGLAGGGEQYF. CDR3 DNA sequence: TGTGCCAGCAGTCTAAGAGGACTAGCGGGAGGAGGCGAGCAGTACTTC. The chain has TRBV27 and TRBJ2-7; 14 nucleotides line up with TRBD2. Germline CDR1 and CDR2: MNHEY and SMNVEV (reference sequence). The CDR3 loop spans 16 amino acids. The trim removed 5 bases at V and 6 bases at J, leaving 9 bases unmatched.

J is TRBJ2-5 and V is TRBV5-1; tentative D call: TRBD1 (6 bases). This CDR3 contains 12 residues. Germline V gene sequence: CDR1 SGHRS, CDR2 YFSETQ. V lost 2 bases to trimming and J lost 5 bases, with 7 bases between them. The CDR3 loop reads CASSLQGETQYF. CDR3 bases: TGCGCCAGCAGCTTACAGGGCGAGACCCAGTACTTC.

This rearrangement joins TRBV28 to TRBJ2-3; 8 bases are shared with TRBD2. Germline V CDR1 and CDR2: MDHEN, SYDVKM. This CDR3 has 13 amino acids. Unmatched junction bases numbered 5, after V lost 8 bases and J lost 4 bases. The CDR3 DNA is TGTGCCAGCCTACGGGAGGGGGCAGATACGCAGTATTTT. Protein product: CASLREGADTQYF.

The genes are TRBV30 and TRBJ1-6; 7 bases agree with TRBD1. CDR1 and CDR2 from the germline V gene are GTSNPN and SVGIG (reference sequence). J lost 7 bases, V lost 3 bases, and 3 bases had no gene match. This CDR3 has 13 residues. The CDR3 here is CAWRGQINSPLHF. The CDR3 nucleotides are TGTGCCTGGAGGGGACAGATAAATTCACCCCTCCACTTT.

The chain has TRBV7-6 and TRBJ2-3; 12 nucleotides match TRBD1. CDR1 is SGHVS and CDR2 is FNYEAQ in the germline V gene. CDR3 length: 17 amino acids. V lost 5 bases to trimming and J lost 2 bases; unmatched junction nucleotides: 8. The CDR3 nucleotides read TGTGCCAGCAGCCGGGGACAGGGGGCCGATGACACAGATACGCAGTATTTT. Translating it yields CASSRGQGADDTDTQYF.

CDR3 sequence: CASSLGSGGQETQYF. The DNA for the CDR3 is TGTGCCAGCAGCTTGGGTAGCGGGGGCCAAGAGACCCAGTACTTC. V gene TRBV7-3 combines with J gene TRBJ2-5; 9 bases fit TRBD2. CDR1 and CDR2 from the germline V gene are SGHTA and FQGTGA. CDR3 size: 15 residues. V was clipped by 3 bases and J by 1 base; unmatched bases: 3. Combining the CDR3 with reference TRBV7-3 and TRBJ2-5 gives the whole variable domain GAGVSQTPSNKVTEKGKYVELRCDPISGHTALYWYRQSLGQGPEFLIYFQGTGAADDSGLPNDRFFAVRPEGSVSTLKIQRTERGDSAVYLCASSLGSGGQETQYFGPGTRLLVL.

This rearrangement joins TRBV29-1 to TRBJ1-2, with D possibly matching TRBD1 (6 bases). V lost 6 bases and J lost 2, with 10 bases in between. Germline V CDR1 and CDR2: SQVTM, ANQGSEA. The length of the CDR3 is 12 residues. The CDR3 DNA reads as TGCAGCGTCGGCGGACAGAACTATGGCTACACCTTC. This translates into CSVGGQNYGYTF.

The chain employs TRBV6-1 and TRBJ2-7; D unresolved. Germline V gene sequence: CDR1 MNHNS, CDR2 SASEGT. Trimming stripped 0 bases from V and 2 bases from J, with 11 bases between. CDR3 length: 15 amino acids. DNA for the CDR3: TGTGCCAGCAGTGAAGCCTTGTGGAGAACCTACGAGCAGTACTTC. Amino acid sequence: CASSEALWRTYEQYF.

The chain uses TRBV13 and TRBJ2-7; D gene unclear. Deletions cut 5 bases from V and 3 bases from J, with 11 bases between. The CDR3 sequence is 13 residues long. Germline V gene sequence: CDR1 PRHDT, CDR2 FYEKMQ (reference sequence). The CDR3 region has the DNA TGTGCCAGCAGCCACTCGCACCTCTACGAGCAGTACTTC. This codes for CASSHSHLYEQYF.

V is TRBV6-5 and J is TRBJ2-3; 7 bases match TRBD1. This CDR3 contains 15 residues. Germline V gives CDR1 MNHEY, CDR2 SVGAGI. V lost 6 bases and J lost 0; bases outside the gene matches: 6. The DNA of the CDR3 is TGTGCCAGCAGCCGCCGGGACAGCAGCACAGATACGCAGTATTTT. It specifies CASSRRDSSTDTQYF.

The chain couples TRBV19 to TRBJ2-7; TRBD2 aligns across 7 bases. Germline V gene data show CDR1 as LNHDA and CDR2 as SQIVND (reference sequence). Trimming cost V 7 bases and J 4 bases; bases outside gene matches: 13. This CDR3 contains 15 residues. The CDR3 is CASTPGSSGRYEQYF. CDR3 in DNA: TGTGCCAGTACCCCCGGGTCTAGCGGCCGTTACGAGCAGTACTTC.

CDR3 in amino acids: CASSLEAGALYNEQFF. The CDR3 bases are TGCGCCAGCAGCTTAGAAGCGGGAGCGCTCTACAATGAGCAGTTCTTC. The chain links TRBV5-1 to TRBJ2-1, with TRBD2 matching 8 bases. Looked up from germline, CDR1 is SGHRS and CDR2 is YFSETQ. This CDR3 is 16 amino acids long. V shed 2 bases and J 3 bases; nucleotides not matched to a gene: 7.

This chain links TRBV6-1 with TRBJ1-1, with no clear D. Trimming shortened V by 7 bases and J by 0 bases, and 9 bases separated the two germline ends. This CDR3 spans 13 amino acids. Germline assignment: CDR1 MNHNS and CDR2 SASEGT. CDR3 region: CASINSLNTEAFF. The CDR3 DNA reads TGTGCCAGCATAAATAGCTTGAACACTGAAGCTTTCTTT.

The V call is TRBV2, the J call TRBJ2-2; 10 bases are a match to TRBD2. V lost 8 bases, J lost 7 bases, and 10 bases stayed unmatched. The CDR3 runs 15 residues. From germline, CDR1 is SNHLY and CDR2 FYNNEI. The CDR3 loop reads CASSDLASGSGELFF. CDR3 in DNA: TGTGCCAGCTCTGATCTGGCTAGCGGGAGCGGGGAGCTGTTTTTT.

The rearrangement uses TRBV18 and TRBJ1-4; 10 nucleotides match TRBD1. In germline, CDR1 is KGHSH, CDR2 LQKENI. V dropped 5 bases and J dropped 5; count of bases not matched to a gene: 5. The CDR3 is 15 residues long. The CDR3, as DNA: TGTGCCAGCTCAGAGCCGGGACAGGGGAATGAAAAACTGTTTTTT. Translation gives CASSEPGQGNEKLFF.

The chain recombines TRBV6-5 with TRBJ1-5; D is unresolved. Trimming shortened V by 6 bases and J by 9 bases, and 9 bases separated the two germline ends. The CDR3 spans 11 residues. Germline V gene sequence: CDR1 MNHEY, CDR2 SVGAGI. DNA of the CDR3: TGTGCCAGCAGCCCTAGCGGGCCCCAGCATTTT. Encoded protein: CASSPSGPQHF.